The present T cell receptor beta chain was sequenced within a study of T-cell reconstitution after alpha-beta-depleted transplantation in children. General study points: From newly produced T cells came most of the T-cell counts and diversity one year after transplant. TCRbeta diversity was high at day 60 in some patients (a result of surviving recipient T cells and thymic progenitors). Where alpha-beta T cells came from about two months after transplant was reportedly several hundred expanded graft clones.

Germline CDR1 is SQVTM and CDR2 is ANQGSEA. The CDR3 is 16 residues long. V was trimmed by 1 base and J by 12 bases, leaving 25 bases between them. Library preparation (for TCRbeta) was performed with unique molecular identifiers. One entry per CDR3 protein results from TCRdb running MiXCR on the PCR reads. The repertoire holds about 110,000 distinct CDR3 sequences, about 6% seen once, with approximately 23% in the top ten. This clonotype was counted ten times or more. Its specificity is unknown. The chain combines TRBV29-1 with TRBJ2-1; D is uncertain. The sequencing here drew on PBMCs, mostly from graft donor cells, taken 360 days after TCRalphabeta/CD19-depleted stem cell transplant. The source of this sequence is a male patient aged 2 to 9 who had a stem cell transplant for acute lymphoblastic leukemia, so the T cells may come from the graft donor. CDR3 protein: CSVEGGSSLLMFGQFF. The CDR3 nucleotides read TGCAGCGTTGAAGGGGGAAGCAGTTTGCTTATGTTCGGGCAGTTCTTC.